This T cell receptor beta chain derives from a study of blood T cells in healthy people across ages. Overall study results and limits: With naive T cell percentage, TCR beta diversity showed a strong correlation.

A word on this clonotype: Its specificity is unknown. At one end the junction does not follow the germline gene, possibly because of a read error.

The CDR3 is 11 amino acids. Germline CDR1 SGHRS, CDR2 YFSETQ. PCR was performed a second time for roughly 7 to 11 cycles using a sample-barcoded 5' primer and a J-beta primer mix. One entry per CDR3 protein, called by TCRdb with MiXCR from the 5' RACE reads. The sample has approximately 800,000 distinct CDR3 sequences; 58% are singletons. This TCR was sampled from a man younger than 40 in good health. This chain joins TRBV5-1 and TRBJ1-2; the D is unclear. What was sequenced was blood. CDR3 region: CASSFEGGYTF. As DNA, the CDR3 is TGTGCCAGCAGTTTTGAGGGCGGCTACACCTTC.